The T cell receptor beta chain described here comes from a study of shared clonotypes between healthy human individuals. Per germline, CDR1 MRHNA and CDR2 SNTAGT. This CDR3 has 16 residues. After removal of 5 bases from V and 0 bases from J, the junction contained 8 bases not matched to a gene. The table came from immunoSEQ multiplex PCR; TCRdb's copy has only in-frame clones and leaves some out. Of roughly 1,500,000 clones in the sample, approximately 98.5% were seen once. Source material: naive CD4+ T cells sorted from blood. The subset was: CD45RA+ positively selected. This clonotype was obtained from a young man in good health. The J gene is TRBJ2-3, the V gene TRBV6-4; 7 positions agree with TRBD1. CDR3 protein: CASSRQGSPSTDTQYF. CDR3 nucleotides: TGTGCCAGCAGTAGACAGGGTAGTCCTAGCACAGATACGCAGTATTTT.